One sample yielded the 16 T cell receptor beta chains listed below, sequenced in a study of technical replicates of blood from a few donors. TCRdb's table, derived via immunoSEQ multiplex PCR, lists solely in-frame clones and lacks some. This sample carries more than 65,000 clones, around 92% of them seen once, and the ten largest clones take under 0.4%. Material: T cells isolated from PBMCs. The receptors shown here come from a human donor in good health. Some clones in this sample may be carry-over from other donors' samples.

This clone was observed a single time. The V gene is TRBV11-1, the J gene TRBJ2-7; D is possibly TRBD2 (6 bases). V lost 0 bases to trimming and J lost 2 bases, with 17 bases between them. The CDR3 sequence is 17 residues long. In germline, CDR1 is SGHAT, CDR2 FQDESV (reference sequence). The CDR3: CASSLALGGRQPYEQYF. The DNA for the CDR3 is TGTGCCAGCAGCTTAGCGCTGGGTGGGAGGCAACCCTACGAGCAGTACTTC.

V and J are TRBV15 and TRBJ1-5; 7 bases map to TRBD1. J was trimmed by 5 bases and V by 4 bases; bases with no gene match: 5. There are 14 residues in the CDR3. CDR1 and CDR2 from the germline V gene are LNHNV and YYDKDF (reference sequence). The CDR3: CATSIRTGHQPQHF. The DNA of the CDR3 is TGTGCCACCAGCATACGGACAGGTCATCAGCCCCAGCATTTT.

The V gene is TRBV7-2, the J gene TRBJ2-2; D might be TRBD2 (6 bases). Germline V CDR1 and CDR2: SGHTA, FQGNSA. CDR3 length: 16 residues. V was trimmed by 5 bases and J by 2 bases, leaving 15 bases between them. Here the CDR3 DNA reads TGTGCCAGCAGCCCTGTGCGGGATATCAACACCGGGGAGCTGTTTTTT. It encodes CASSPVRDINTGELFF.

This clone was recorded once. The rearrangement joins TRBV30 to TRBJ2-1; 7 bases match TRBD1. The CDR3 consists of 14 residues. Germline V gene lookup returns CDR1 GTSNPN and CDR2 SVGIG (reference sequence). Unmatched junction bases numbered 8, after V lost 1 base and J lost 8 bases. This CDR3 is CAWSALGTVDEQFF. The CDR3 DNA reads as TGTGCCTGGAGTGCCCTAGGGACAGTAGATGAGCAGTTCTTC.

The rearrangement joins TRBV4-2 to TRBJ1-5; D perhaps matches TRBD1 (6 bases). The CDR3 covers 14 residues. Germline V gene sequence: CDR1 LGHNA, CDR2 YNFKEQ. Trimming took 1 base from V and 7 from J, leaving 11 bases between them. DNA for the CDR3: TGTGCCAGCAGCCAAGTTAAGGGGGACCAGCCCCAGCATTTT. Protein product: CASSQVKGDQPQHF.

This rearrangement joins TRBV11-2 to TRBJ2-7; no firm D call. V lost 0 bases and J 6 bases, leaving 12 bases between the germline ends. The CDR3 loop spans 14 amino acids. Per the germline V gene, CDR1 is SGHAT and CDR2 is FQNNGV. CDR3 loop: CASSLDGREAEQYF. The DNA for the CDR3 is TGTGCCAGCAGCTTAGATGGTCGCGAGGCCGAGCAGTACTTC.

J is TRBJ2-1 and V is TRBV11-2, with D unresolved. CDR1 and CDR2 from the germline V gene are SGHAT and FQNNGV. V shed 5 bases and J shed 7 bases, with 9 bases lying between them. There are 12 residues in the CDR3. CDR3 protein: CASSRIGNEQFF. The CDR3 bases are TGTGCCAGCAGCCGAATCGGGAATGAGCAGTTCTTC.

The CDR3 region has the DNA TGCGCCAGCAGCTTGGCGGGTCCCGATGGCTACACCTTC. Residues: CASSLAGPDGYTF. This chain joins TRBV5-1 and TRBJ1-2; no firm D call. V was trimmed by 0 bases and J by 6 bases, leaving 9 bases between them. This CDR3 contains 13 residues. Looked up from germline, CDR1 is SGHRS and CDR2 is YFSETQ.

This clone was seen just once. This rearrangement joins TRBV7-6 to TRBJ2-2; D gene uncertain. Germline values: CDR1 SGHVS, CDR2 FNYEAQ. V was trimmed by 1 base and J by 7 bases, leaving 7 bases between them. The CDR3 loop spans 13 amino acids. CDR3 sequence (DNA): TGTGCCAGCAGCTTAGTCCTCTACGGGGAGCTGTTTTTT. This encodes CASSLVLYGELFF. The full variable domain, in which reference TRBV7-6 and TRBJ2-2 provide the parts outside the CDR3, is GAGVSQSPRYKVTKRGQDVALRCDPISGHVSLYWYRQALGQGPEFLTYFNYEAQQDKSGLPNDRFSAERPEGSISTLTIQRTEQRDSAMYRCASSLVLYGELFFGEGSRLTVL.

This chain connects TRBV27 to TRBJ2-1; the D gene is possibly TRBD1 (6 bases). CDR1 is MNHEY and CDR2 is SMNVEV in the germline V gene (reference sequence). The CDR3 extends over 12 amino acids. V was trimmed by 5 bases and J by 6 bases, leaving 8 bases between them. CDR3 region: CASSLQGNEQFF. CDR3 sequence (DNA): TGTGCCAGCAGTCTACAGGGCAATGAGCAGTTCTTC.

The count of this clone is one. This sequence joins TRBV5-4 and TRBJ2-6, with a tentative D call TRBD1 (6 bases). The CDR3 is 15 residues long. Trimming cost V 2 bases and J 0 bases, with 6 bases left between them. CDR1 SGHNT and CDR2 YYREEE come from the germline V gene (reference sequence). CDR3 sequence reads: CASSFRGSGANVLTF. DNA for the CDR3: TGTGCCAGCAGCTTCAGGGGCTCTGGGGCCAACGTCCTGACTTTC.

The V and J genes are TRBV10-2 and TRBJ2-7; 10 bases are shared with TRBD2. The CDR3 is 13 residues long. Trimming at V came to 0 bases and at J to 7 bases, leaving 0 bases not matched to a gene. Looked up from germline, CDR1 is WSHSY and CDR2 is SAAADI. This CDR3 is CASSESSGREQYF. In DNA form, the CDR3 reads TGCGCCAGCAGTGAGTCTAGCGGGAGGGAGCAGTACTTC.

The J gene is TRBJ1-2, the V gene TRBV6-5, with D unclear. V was pared by 0 bases and J by 3 bases, with 8 bases between. The CDR3 is made up of 14 amino acids. CDR1 is MNHEY, CDR2 SVGAGI, per germline. CDR3 DNA: TGTGCCAGCAGTTACTCGAGTCCGGACTATGGCTACACCTTC. This sequence encodes CASSYSSPDYGYTF.

The genes are TRBV9 and TRBJ2-7; 8 bases align to TRBD1. Trimming removed 3 bases from V and 4 bases from J; junction bases left unmatched: 24. The CDR3 is 20 amino acids. Germline CDR1 is SGDLS and CDR2 is YYNGEE. The CDR3 DNA sequence: TGTGCCAGCAGCGGAGGACAGGGTCCAATGGGGGCCAAAGCGGTTTACGAGCAGTACTTC. It specifies CASSGGQGPMGAKAVYEQYF.

The chain carries TRBV19 and TRBJ1-3; 7 bases map to TRBD1. CDR1 is LNHDA, CDR2 SQIVND, per germline (reference sequence). J lost 0 bases, V lost 5 bases, and 7 bases had no gene match. The CDR3 covers 16 residues. Written as DNA, the CDR3 is TGTGCCAGTAGTTCAACAGGGGATAGCTCTGGAAACACCATATATTTT. Protein sequence: CASSSTGDSSGNTIYF.

V usage is TRBV19 and J usage is TRBJ2-1; 11 bases fit TRBD2. Germline-derived CDR1 and CDR2 are LNHDA and SQIVND (reference sequence). This CDR3 is 14 amino acids long. V lost 6 bases, J lost 3 bases, and 1 base stayed unmatched. Written as DNA, the CDR3 is TGTGCCAGTAGGGGACTAGCGGTCTACAATGAGCAGTTCTTC. Its protein is CASRGLAVYNEQFF.